Listed here is a single TCR beta chain. Its target is not known. The data are from a study of Tregs in tolerant kidney transplant recipients. Study results and caveats: Expanding Tregs on activated donor B cells appeared to best identify donor-specific TCRbeta clones.

TCRdb's copy holds only in-frame clones and misses some; the assay was immunoSEQ multiplex PCR. The table includes about 56,000 clones, more than 70% detected once. Unstimulated Tregs (CD4+CD25+CD127-) and CD4+CD25- non-Tregs were sorted from PBMCs. Sequencing input: CD4+ T cells from blood. This sequence originates from a human donor in good health.

CDR3 in DNA: TGCGCCAGCAGCTTGAGGGGGGCCATTCGAAACACCATATATTTT. Its protein is CASSLRGAIRNTIYF. The chain carries TRBV5-1 and TRBJ1-3; TRBD1 might be the D (6 bases). V dropped 1 base and J dropped 5 bases, with 13 bases sitting between them. This CDR3 has 15 amino acids. The germline CDR1 and CDR2 sequences are SGHRS and YFSETQ. The full variable domain, in which reference TRBV5-1 and TRBJ1-3 provide the parts outside the CDR3, is KAGVTQTPRYLIKTRGQQVTLSCSPISGHRSVSWYQQTPGQGLQFLFEYFSETQRNKGNFPGRFSGRQFSNSRSEMNVSTLELGDSALYLCASSLRGAIRNTIYFGEGSWLTVV.